This TCR beta chain was documented in a study of CD8+ T cells in alopecia areata. The CDR3 has 13 amino acids. Between the trimmed V and J ends, which lost 0 bases and 8 bases, there was a span of 11 bases. Germline V lookup: CDR1 SGDLS, CDR2 YYNGEE. Cell sorting on a FACSAria was used to separate CD4+ and CD8+ T cells from the PBMCs. Extracted RNA was reverse transcribed into cDNA, the sequencing template. The method was immunoSEQ multiplex PCR; TCRdb's version includes in-frame clones alone and lacks a portion of them. Among 200,000 to 250,000 clones listed, more than 45% were seen once. This clonotype originated in a human donor with alopecia areata. The sample was CD4+ T cells sorted from blood, taken at week 0. This rearrangement joins TRBV9 to TRBJ1-2; perhaps TRBD1 as D (5 bases). CDR3 sequence (DNA): TGTGCCAGCAGCGTAGGGGGGAGAGGCGGCTACACCTTC. This sequence encodes CASSVGGRGGYTF. Supplemented by reference TRBV9 and TRBJ1-2, the full variable domain reads DSGVTQTPKHLITATGQRVTLRCSPRSGDLSVYWYQQSLDQGLQFLIQYYNGEERAKGNILERFSAQQFPDLHSELNLSSLELGDSALYFCASSVGGRGGYTFGSGTRLTVV.